This T cell receptor (beta chain) was observed in a study of T cell responses to AZD1222 COVID-19 vaccine. This clone showed up just once. Its target is unknown. Study-level results: Among those given AZD1222, only 5 to 7 were seropositive at baseline.

The CDR3 has 13 amino acids. Trimming took off 7 bases at V and 5 bases at J, with 15 bases between the two ends. The germline CDR1 and CDR2 sequences are SQVTM and ANQGSEA. Using immunoSEQ multiplex PCR, the repertoire was profiled, and TCRdb retains in-frame clones only, with some absent. The data hold roughly 120,000 clones, with roughly 87% observed a single time. The receptor was isolated from an adult in good health. The sample in question was peripheral blood, obtained on day 0 of AZD1222 vaccination. The V and J genes are TRBV29-1 and TRBJ2-1; the D is unclear. The CDR3 region is CSAYPSPNNEQFF. CDR3 nucleotide sequence: TGCAGCGCCTACCCCAGCCCCAACAATGAGCAGTTCTTC.